The 25 T cell receptor beta chains in this list originate from one sample, sequenced in a study of T cells in Graves' hyperthyroidism and ophthalmopathy. Amplification yielded TCR beta CDR3 regions, with RNA transcripts as the source. Initially, a first-round RT-PCR of the TCR CDR3 employed the HTBI primer set. TCRdb re-analysed the multiplex PCR reads in MiXCR, keeping a single row per CDR3 protein. The profile shows approximately 400,000 distinct CDR3 sequences, approximately 14% of them singletons. The sample was blood. The source is a woman in her late teens or twenties with Graves' hyperthyroidism that later progressed to Graves' ophthalmopathy.

This clonotype appeared many times. V gene TRBV5-1 combines with J gene TRBJ2-3; a possible D gene is TRBD2 (5 bases). The CDR3 is 15 residues long. In germline, CDR1 is SGHRS, CDR2 YFSETQ. Trimming stripped 0 bases from V and 0 bases from J, with 8 bases between. CDR3 in amino acids: CASSLEGGSTDTQYF. The CDR3 DNA reads as TGCGCCAGCAGCTTGGAGGGCGGGAGCACAGATACGCAGTATTTT. Full variable domain (outside the CDR3, taken from reference TRBV5-1 and TRBJ2-3): KAGVTQTPRYLIKTRGQQVTLSCSPISGHRSVSWYQQTPGQGLQFLFEYFSETQRNKGNFPGRFSGRQFSNSRSEMNVSTLELGDSALYLCASSLEGGSTDTQYFGPGTRLTVL.

This clonotype has more than one count but fewer than ten. The chain employs TRBV27 and TRBJ1-5; unclear D gene. CDR1 is MNHEY, CDR2 SMNVEV, per germline (reference sequence). The CDR3 sequence is 14 residues long. V lost 5 bases and J lost 6, with 14 bases in between. CDR3 sequence: CASSDGWSGQPQHF. CDR3 in DNA: TGTGCCAGCAGTGATGGTTGGTCGGGTCAGCCCCAGCATTTT.

This clonotype was seen many times. This rearrangement joins TRBV10-3 to TRBJ2-7; 7 bases are a match to TRBD2. CDR1 ENHRY and CDR2 SYGVKD come from the germline V gene. J gave up 3 bases and V 2 bases, and 22 bases lay outside the gene matches. This CDR3 comprises 20 residues. The CDR3 sequence: CAISEGRGAYGREKFYEQYF. DNA for the CDR3: TGTGCCATCAGTGAGGGGCGCGGGGCGTATGGGCGGGAGAAATTCTACGAGCAGTACTTC.

The rearrangement uses TRBV28 and TRBJ2-2; D unclear. Germline CDR1 MDHEN, CDR2 SYDVKM. The length of the CDR3 is 13 residues. The V end was cut by 5 bases, the J end by 0 bases, with 4 bases between. The CDR3 DNA sequence: TGTGCCAGCAGTGGACCGAACACCGGGGAGCTGTTTTTT. This sequence encodes CASSGPNTGELFF.

In this sample, this clonotype turned up many times. The V gene is TRBV3-1, the J gene TRBJ2-1; TRBD2 agrees at 9 bases. Germline V gene data show CDR1 as LGHDT and CDR2 as YNNKEL (reference sequence). The V segment lost 1 base and the J segment 9 bases; nucleotides outside the gene matches: 16. The CDR3 totals 18 residues. The CDR3 is CASSQVLAGGGISGEQFF. As DNA, the CDR3 is TGTGCCAGCAGCCAAGTCCTGGCGGGAGGGGGGATCTCGGGTGAGCAGTTCTTC.

The J gene is TRBJ2-5, the V gene TRBV25-1; 12 positions match TRBD2. The CDR3 spans 15 residues. In germline, CDR1 is MGHDK, CDR2 SYGVNS. V was clipped by 8 bases and J by 4 bases; unmatched bases: 8. This chain's CDR3 is CASGPLAGGRETQYF. CDR3 coding DNA: TGTGCCAGCGGCCCTCTAGCGGGAGGGAGAGAGACCCAGTACTTC.

This chain joins TRBV4-2 and TRBJ2-7; the match to TRBD1 covers 9 bases. This CDR3 contains 15 residues. Trimming took 1 base from V and 9 from J; bases not matched to a gene: 10. The germline CDR1 and CDR2 sequences are LGHNA and YNFKEQ. This CDR3 reads CASSQGDRDTSGQYF. CDR3 nucleotides: TGTGCCAGCAGCCAAGGGGACAGGGATACTTCTGGGCAGTACTTC.

This clonotype was detected ten times or more. V usage is TRBV27 and J usage is TRBJ2-7; D tentatively fits TRBD1 or TRBD2 (7 bases each). This CDR3 region has 11 residues. Germline V gene lookup returns CDR1 MNHEY and CDR2 SMNVEV (reference sequence). The V gene lost 7 bases and the J gene lost 7 bases, with 11 bases spanning the gap. CDR3 amino acids: CASNQGGEQYF. In DNA, the CDR3 is TGTGCCAGCAACCAGGGGGGGGAGCAGTACTTC.

At least ten counts were recorded for this clonotype. The J gene is TRBJ2-1, the V gene TRBV29-1; TRBD2 matches 14 bases. CDR1 and CDR2 (germline): SQVTM, ANQGSEA. Trimming took 5 bases from V and 5 from J; bases not matched to a gene: 8. The CDR3 totals 16 residues. The CDR3 loop reads CSVRLAGGILNNEQFF. As DNA, the CDR3 is TGCAGCGTTAGACTAGCGGGAGGGATATTGAACAATGAGCAGTTCTTC.

This chain links TRBV5-8 with TRBJ2-7; TRBD2 matches at 8 bases. The germline V gene encodes CDR1 SGHTS and CDR2 YDEGEE. V was pared by 4 bases and J by 5 bases, with 17 bases of the junction left unmatched. CDR3 size: 17 residues. For the CDR3, the DNA is TGTGCCAGCAGCCGACCGGGACTAGATATCCCTCCCCACGAGCAGTACTTC. It is translated as CASSRPGLDIPPHEQYF.

This clonotype has more than one count but fewer than ten. The chain recombines TRBV6-2 or TRBV6-3 with TRBJ2-7; D is undetermined. V lost 2 bases, J lost 4 bases, and 15 bases lay in between. CDR1 is MNHEY and CDR2 is SVGEGT in the germline V gene. This CDR3 is 15 amino acids long. The CDR3 nucleotides are TGTGCCAGCAGTTACAGGGCCCGGGCCGTATACGAGCAGTACTTC. It is translated as CASSYRARAVYEQYF.

This clonotype was found many times. V usage is TRBV6-2 or TRBV6-3 and J usage is TRBJ2-5, with 8 bases that match TRBD2. The ends lost 6 bases at V and 4 bases at J; junction bases unmatched: 13. Per germline, CDR1 MNHEY and CDR2 SVGEGT. The length of the CDR3 is 16 residues. The CDR3 bases are TGTGCCAGCAGAGAGAGGGGCAGCGGGAGAGGAGAGACCCAGTACTTC. Translated, it gives CASRERGSGRGETQYF.

This clonotype was seen repeatedly, ten times or more. This chain joins TRBV7-9 and TRBJ1-1, with D unresolved. The germline V gene has CDR1 SEHNR and CDR2 FQNEAQ (reference sequence). V shed 3 bases and J shed 8 bases, with 4 bases lying between them. This CDR3 spans 10 amino acids. The CDR3 coding sequence is TGTGCCAGCAGCTTTCAAGAAGCTTTCTTT. It yields the protein CASSFQEAFF.

In this sample, this clonotype turned up many times. The CDR3 here is CSARRTSGRAEQFF. The CDR3, as DNA: TGCAGTGCTAGACGGACTAGCGGGAGGGCTGAGCAGTTCTTC. This chain uses TRBV20-1 with TRBJ2-1; 15 nucleotides align to TRBD2. V lost 2 bases to trimming and J lost 9 bases; unmatched junction nucleotides: 2. The CDR3 length is 14 residues. Germline CDR1 is DFQATT and CDR2 is SNEGSKA (reference sequence).

Many counts were recorded for this clonotype. This chain links TRBV5-1 with TRBJ2-7; D unclear. V lost 3 bases to trimming and J lost 6 bases, with 10 bases between them. This CDR3 region has 12 residues. The germline gives CDR1 SGHRS, CDR2 YFSETQ. This chain's CDR3 is CASSSRVGEQYF. CDR3 nucleotide sequence: TGCGCCAGCAGCTCAAGGGTTGGCGAGCAGTACTTC. The whole variable domain, remainder taken from reference TRBV5-1 and TRBJ2-7, is KAGVTQTPRYLIKTRGQQVTLSCSPISGHRSVSWYQQTPGQGLQFLFEYFSETQRNKGNFPGRFSGRQFSNSRSEMNVSTLELGDSALYLCASSSRVGEQYFGPGTRLTVT.

The V and J genes are TRBV7-9 and TRBJ2-4, with D perhaps matching TRBD1 or TRBD2 (5 bases each). The V and J ends lost 4 bases and 6 bases respectively, with 13 bases between them. This CDR3 is 14 amino acids long. Looked up from germline, CDR1 is SEHNR and CDR2 is FQNEAQ (reference sequence). CDR3 protein: CASSSVGAGNIQYF. The CDR3 DNA sequence: TGTGCCAGCAGCTCTGTAGGGGCGGGAAACATTCAGTACTTC.

The rearrangement links TRBV19 to TRBJ2-7, with 14 bases identical to TRBD2. V gave up 6 bases and J gave up 6 bases; unmatched junction bases: 10. The germline CDR1 and CDR2 sequences are LNHDA and SQIVND (reference sequence). The CDR3 is made up of 16 amino acids. CDR3 nucleotide sequence: TGTGCCAGTAGCGGCCGGGGACTAGCGGGAGAAGGCGAGCAGTACTTC. Its protein product is CASSGRGLAGEGEQYF.

This clonotype was seen ten or more times. The gene calls are TRBV15 and TRBJ2-5; 10 positions agree with TRBD2. V was clipped by 2 bases and J by 2 bases; unmatched bases: 5. This CDR3 spans 16 amino acids. From germline, CDR1 is LNHNV and CDR2 YYDKDF (reference sequence). CDR3 in DNA: TGTGCCACCAGCAGAACCCGGACTAGCGGACAAGAGACCCAGTACTTC. This translates into CATSRTRTSGQETQYF.

The chain has TRBV6-2 or TRBV6-3 and TRBJ2-7; D is ambiguous. CDR1 and CDR2 (germline): MNHEY, SVGEGT. The V end lost 5 bases, the J end lost 0 bases, and 14 bases lay between the germline ends. The CDR3 sequence is 15 residues long. CDR3 protein: CASSRLLRHSYEQYF. The CDR3 coding sequence is TGTGCCAGCAGTAGATTACTCCGACACTCCTACGAGCAGTACTTC.

This clonotype occurred many times. The chain combines TRBV2 with TRBJ2-2; maybe TRBD1 (5 bases). The ends were cut back, 0 bases at V and 4 bases at J, with 12 bases in the middle. In germline, CDR1 is SNHLY, CDR2 FYNNEI. The CDR3 totals 16 residues. CDR3 loop: CASSEAQGLVTGELFF. In nucleotides, the CDR3 is TGTGCCAGCAGTGAAGCCCAGGGCTTGGTCACCGGGGAGCTGTTTTTT.

The chain employs TRBV11-2 and TRBJ1-4; 7 positions match TRBD1. The junction had 6 bases not matched to a gene; V was cut back by 6 bases and J by 5 bases. The CDR3 contains 14 residues. CDR1 SGHAT and CDR2 FQNNGV come from the germline V gene. The CDR3 loop reads CASRSGTDNEKLFF. The CDR3 DNA reads TGTGCCAGCAGGTCCGGGACAGACAATGAAAAACTGTTTTTT.

The sample holds a few counts of this clonotype. The chain recombines TRBV10-2 with TRBJ1-1; D perhaps matches TRBD1 (5 bases). Germline V gene sequence: CDR1 WSHSY, CDR2 SAAADI. The CDR3 runs 14 residues. V lost 3 bases and J 4 bases, leaving 12 bases between the germline ends. The CDR3 DNA sequence: TGCGCCAGCAGTGATTTTCAGGGAACCACTGAAGCTTTCTTT. Translation: CASSDFQGTTEAFF.

This clonotype has only a few counts. The J gene is TRBJ2-1, the V gene TRBV3-1; 9 bases match TRBD2. CDR3 length: 17 residues. Germline CDR1 reads LGHDT; CDR2 reads YNNKEL (reference sequence). After removal of 1 base from V and 2 bases from J, the junction contained 6 bases not matched to a gene. CDR3 in amino acids: CASSQVGGGRAYNEQFF. The CDR3 nucleotides read TGTGCCAGCAGCCAAGTCGGTGGCGGGAGGGCCTACAATGAGCAGTTCTTC.

As concerns this clonotype: One end of the junction does not line up with germline, which may come from a read error. The chain couples TRBV25-1 to TRBJ2-5; TRBD1 matches 10 bases. The CDR3 runs 16 residues. In germline, CDR1 is MGHDK, CDR2 SYGVNS. The CDR3 DNA reads TGTGCCAGCAGTCTGACGGACAGGGGGTGGCAAGAGACCCAGTCCTTC. It specifies CASSLTDRGWQETQSF. Filled out from reference TRBV25-1 and TRBJ2-5, the complete variable domain reads EADIYQTPRYLVIGTGKKITLECSQTMGHDKMYWYQQDPGMELHLIHYSYGVNSTEKGDLSSESTVSRIRTEHFPLTLESARPSHTSQYLCASSLTDRGWQETQSFGPGTRLLVL.

This clonotype has a count of ten or more. V is TRBV3-1 and J is TRBJ1-1, with TRBD1 as a possible D gene (6 bases). Between the trimmed V and J ends, which lost 1 base and 10 bases, there was a span of 16 bases. Germline values: CDR1 LGHDT, CDR2 YNNKEL (reference sequence). This CDR3 comprises 14 residues. CDR3 coding DNA: TGTGCCAGCAGCCAAGTTGCAGGGGACTCGATAGCTTTCTTT. This codes for CASSQVAGDSIAFF. The whole variable domain, filled in from reference TRBV3-1 and TRBJ1-1, reads DTAVSQTPKYLVTQMGNDKSIKCEQNLGHDTMYWYKQDSKKFLKIMFSYNNKELIINETVPNRFSPKSPDKAHLNLHINSLELGDSAVYFCASSQVAGDSIAFFGQGTRLTVV.